This entry describes one TCR beta chain. Its target is unknown. CDR3 length: 12 amino acids. Germline V gene data show CDR1 as SNHLY and CDR2 as FYNNEI. V gave up 4 bases and J gave up 4 bases, with 7 bases separating them. These data originate in a study of graft-versus-host responses after intestinal transplantation. The method was immunoSEQ multiplex PCR; TCRdb's version includes in-frame clones alone and lacks a portion of them. The sample records approximately 39,000 clones, approximately 95% being singletons. The TCR comes from a human donor who was the organ donor for an intestinal transplant. V and J are TRBV2 and TRBJ1-1; the D is unclear. The sequences come from unstimulated CD4+ T cells sorted from spleen or lymph node cells, collected before transplant. The CDR3 region has the DNA TGTGCCAGCAGTGTTTTCGTCACTGAAGCTTTCTTT. Translated: CASSVFVTEAFF.